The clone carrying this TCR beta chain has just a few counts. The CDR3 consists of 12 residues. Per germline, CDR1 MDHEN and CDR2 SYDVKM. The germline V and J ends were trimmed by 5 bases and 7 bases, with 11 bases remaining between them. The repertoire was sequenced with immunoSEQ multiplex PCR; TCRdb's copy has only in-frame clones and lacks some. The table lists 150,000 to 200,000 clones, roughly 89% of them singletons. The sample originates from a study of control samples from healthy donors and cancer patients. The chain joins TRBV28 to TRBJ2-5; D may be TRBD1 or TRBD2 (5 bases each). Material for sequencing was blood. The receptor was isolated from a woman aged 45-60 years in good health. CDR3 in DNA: TGTGCCAGCAGTCGTAGGGGAGCGACCCAGTACTTC. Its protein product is CASSRRGATQYF.